The 31 T cell receptor beta chains below come from one sample, sequenced in a study of naive and memory T cell subsets. Both TRBC1 and TRBC2 were covered by a beta constant-region primer of two equimolar oligonucleotides. Four rounds of PCR amplified the ligated cDNA using nested alpha and beta constant-region primers plus SP2. One entry per CDR3 protein results from TCRdb running MiXCR on the UMI-ligation and nested PCR reads. The sample contains about 100,000 distinct CDR3 sequences, more than 12% of which appear only once. What these receptors recognize is not known. General observations from the study: A few larger clonotypes appeared in naive repertoires, especially CD8, possibly memory cells re-expressing CD45RA.

Sequencing input: naive CD8+ T cells from blood. These receptors originate from a human donor in good health.

The V and J genes are TRBV12-5 and TRBJ1-1; perhaps TRBD1 as D (5 bases). The CDR3 totals 12 residues. Germline V gives CDR1 LGHNT, CDR2 FRNRAP. V was cut by 5 bases and J by 1 base, with 5 bases left in between. CDR3 bases: TGTGCTAGTGGTCAGGGGAACACTGAAGCTTTCTTT. Translation gives CASGQGNTEAFF. The complete variable domain, with remaining parts taken from reference TRBV12-5 and TRBJ1-1, reads DARVTQTPRHKVTEMGQEVTMRCQPILGHNTVFWYRQTMMQGLELLAYFRNRAPLDDSGMPKDRFSAEMPDATLATLKIQPSEPRDSAVYFCASGQGNTEAFFGQGTRLTVV.

The CDR3 sequence: CATSDTSTGPGPGEAFF. In DNA, the CDR3 is TGTGCCACCAGTGATACCTCGACAGGTCCGGGACCTGGTGAAGCTTTCTTT. The chain couples TRBV24-1 to TRBJ1-1; D possibly corresponds to TRBD1 (6 bases). The germline CDR1 and CDR2 sequences are KGHDR and SFDVKD. Trimming removed 3 bases at V and 7 bases at J, with 23 bases between. This CDR3 spans 17 amino acids.

This clonotype showed up just a few times. V gene TRBV7-9 combines with J gene TRBJ2-3; D gene unclear. The CDR3 runs 13 residues. V lost 5 bases, J lost 4 bases, and 10 bases lay in between. Per germline, CDR1 SEHNR and CDR2 FQNEAQ (reference sequence). The CDR3 here is CASSLRLADTQYF. As DNA, the CDR3 is TGTGCCAGCAGCCTCCGACTGGCAGATACGCAGTATTTT.

This sequence joins TRBV29-1 and TRBJ2-1; the D gene could be TRBD1 or TRBD2 (5 bases each). This CDR3 is 14 amino acids long. Per germline, CDR1 SQVTM and CDR2 ANQGSEA. Trimming stripped 2 bases from V and 5 bases from J, with 13 bases between. The CDR3 DNA follows: TGCAGCGTTGAATGGGACGTTCGCGACAATGAGCAGTTCTTC. Protein: CSVEWDVRDNEQFF.

This rearrangement joins TRBV27 to TRBJ2-7, with TRBD2 matching 8 bases. The germline gives CDR1 MNHEY, CDR2 SMNVEV (reference sequence). This CDR3 is 14 amino acids long. V gave up 5 bases and J gave up 6 bases; unmatched junction bases: 9. In nucleotides, the CDR3 is TGTGCCAGCAGTATCATCGGGGGGGCCTCCGAGCAGTACTTC. Encoded protein: CASSIIGGASEQYF.

J is TRBJ1-1 and V is TRBV12-3 or TRBV12-4; D is undetermined. There are 12 residues in the CDR3. Trimming removed 2 bases at V and 6 bases at J, with 7 bases between. CDR3: CASSLLGAEAFF. In nucleotides, the CDR3 is TGTGCCAGCAGTTTACTTGGGGCTGAAGCTTTCTTT.

Only a few counts were recorded for this clonotype. The CDR3 here is CASSLTGGTQETQYF. The CDR3 DNA sequence: TGTGCCAGCAGCTTGACGGGGGGGACGCAAGAGACCCAGTACTTC. The rearrangement links TRBV5-4 to TRBJ2-5, with TRBD2 identical over 8 bases. The V segment lost 1 base and the J segment 2 bases; nucleotides outside the gene matches: 4. The CDR3 length is 15 residues. CDR1 and CDR2 (germline): SGHNT, YYREEE (reference sequence).

This clonotype occurred a few times. The V and J genes are TRBV29-1 and TRBJ2-1, with 8 bases aligning to TRBD2. V trimming: 1 base; J trimming: 2 bases; junction bases outside the gene matches: 7. The germline V gene has CDR1 SQVTM and CDR2 ANQGSEA. The CDR3 spans 16 residues. The CDR3 DNA is TGCAGCGTTGAAGGACATACGGGAGGGCCCTACAATGAGCAGTTCTTC. This codes for CSVEGHTGGPYNEQFF.

Only a few counts were recorded for this clonotype. The chain recombines TRBV28 with TRBJ2-3, with 9 bases aligning to TRBD1. Germline assignment: CDR1 MDHEN and CDR2 SYDVKM. CDR3 length: 16 amino acids. V dropped 1 base and J dropped 3; count of bases not matched to a gene: 5. The DNA of the CDR3 is TGTGCCAGCAGTTTATCTTACGGACAGGGGACAGATACGCAGTATTTT. Protein product: CASSLSYGQGTDTQYF.

This chain joins TRBV7-9 and TRBJ1-1; D is possibly TRBD1 (5 bases). The CDR3 runs to 15 residues. The V end lost 0 bases, the J end lost 1 base, and 9 bases lay between the germline ends. CDR1 and CDR2 (germline): SEHNR, FQNEAQ (reference sequence). This chain's CDR3 is CASSLAGLQNTEAFF. DNA of the CDR3: TGTGCCAGCAGCTTAGCGGGACTCCAGAACACTGAAGCTTTCTTT.

This clonotype was counted between two and nine times. This chain links TRBV28 with TRBJ1-3; the match to TRBD1 covers 7 bases. The V gene's germline CDR1 is MDHEN and CDR2 SYDVKM. After removal of 5 bases from V and 3 bases from J, the junction contained 10 bases not matched to a gene. The CDR3 is 16 amino acids. CDR3 residues: CASSPMADRLGNTIYF. Here the CDR3 DNA reads TGTGCCAGCAGTCCCATGGCGGACAGGCTTGGAAACACCATATATTTT. Variable domain in full (rest from reference TRBV28 and TRBJ1-3): DVKVTQSSRYLVKRTGEKVFLECVQDMDHENMFWYRQDPGLGLRLIYFSYDVKMKEKGDIPEGYSVSREKKERFSLILESASTNQTSMYLCASSPMADRLGNTIYFGEGSWLTVV.

This clonotype was seen only a few times. The chain has TRBV11-3 and TRBJ2-7, with D possibly matching TRBD2 (5 bases). Germline lookup yields CDR1 SGHNT and CDR2 YENEEA. V was cut by 3 bases and J by 6 bases, with 9 bases left in between. The CDR3 runs to 12 residues. The CDR3 nucleotides are TGTGCCAGCAGCTTGGGAGTCCGCGAGCAGTACTTC. Its protein is CASSLGVREQYF.

The chain carries TRBV12-3 or TRBV12-4 and TRBJ1-1; tentatively, D is TRBD1 (6 bases). CDR3 length: 15 residues. V lost 6 bases to trimming and J lost 1 base, with 15 bases between them. The CDR3 nucleotides are TGTGCCAGCAGCCCTTTAGGGGGTTCGAACACTGAAGCTTTCTTT. Protein sequence: CASSPLGGSNTEAFF.

Only a few counts were recorded for this clonotype. V is TRBV12-3 or TRBV12-4 and J is TRBJ2-7; the match to TRBD2 covers 10 bases. J was trimmed by 5 bases and V by 3 bases; bases with no gene match: 4. CDR3 length: 14 residues. CDR3 in DNA: TGTGCCAGCAGTTTGGGAGCGGGAGGGGACGAGCAGTACTTC. This translates into CASSLGAGGDEQYF.

This clonotype showed up just once. The genes are TRBV18 and TRBJ2-2; TRBD1 matches at 7 bases. With V trimmed by 3 bases and J by 4 bases, 2 bases remained unmatched. The length of the CDR3 is 14 residues. The germline gives CDR1 KGHSH, CDR2 LQKENI. CDR3 bases: TGTGCCAGCTCACCGACAGGGCCCACCGGGGAGCTGTTTTTT. Amino acids: CASSPTGPTGELFF.

The V call is TRBV3-1, the J call TRBJ2-1; weak D call: TRBD2 (7 bases). With 0 bases removed from V and 2 bases from J, the gap between germline ends came to 14 bases. There are 17 residues in the CDR3. Germline loops: CDR1 LGHDT, CDR2 YNNKEL (reference sequence). The DNA for the CDR3 is TGTGCCAGCAGCCAAGATCCCCCCGGGGGGCCCTACAATGAGCAGTTCTTC. Its protein is CASSQDPPGGPYNEQFF.

This clonotype has a handful of counts. V gene TRBV6-2 or TRBV6-3 combines with J gene TRBJ1-1; 8 bases are shared with TRBD1. The V gene's germline CDR1 is MNHEY and CDR2 SVGEGT. This CDR3 region has 13 residues. V was clipped by 5 bases and J by 5 bases; unmatched bases: 4. The CDR3 region has the DNA TGTGCCAGCAGTCCAGGGGGCCGGACTGAAGCTTTCTTT. Translation gives CASSPGGRTEAFF.

At least ten counts were recorded for this clonotype. The V and J genes are TRBV29-1 and TRBJ2-1, with D tentatively TRBD2 (5 bases). The CDR3 consists of 14 residues. Trimming took off 6 bases at V and 4 bases at J, with 16 bases between the two ends. Germline-derived CDR1 and CDR2 are SQVTM and ANQGSEA. CDR3 DNA sequence: TGCAGCGTGGTAACCGGAGGACTGTACAATGAGCAGTTCTTC. Translation gives CSVVTGGLYNEQFF.

The chain uses TRBV20-1 and TRBJ1-6; 11 positions agree with TRBD1. V was clipped by 4 bases and J by 9 bases; unmatched bases: 8. Germline loops: CDR1 DFQATT, CDR2 SNEGSKA (reference sequence). The CDR3 loop spans 15 amino acids. CDR3 DNA: TGCAGTGCTAAAGACCGGGACAGGGGGGGTTCACCCCTCCACTTT. Translating it yields CSAKDRDRGGSPLHF.

This clonotype was counted only a few times. The chain employs TRBV19 and TRBJ1-5, with 8 bases lining up with TRBD1. Germline V gives CDR1 LNHDA, CDR2 SQIVND (reference sequence). Germline trimming cut 3 bases from V and 8 bases from J; bases unmatched to any gene: 12. This CDR3 comprises 16 residues. The CDR3 nucleotides are TGTGCCAGTAGTATCGGGACAGGTCGGGGCCGGGAGCCCCAGCATTTT. This codes for CASSIGTGRGREPQHF.

The chain carries TRBV12-5 and TRBJ2-1; D is ambiguous. This CDR3 contains 13 residues. CDR1 and CDR2 from the germline V gene are LGHNT and FRNRAP. V lost 3 bases to trimming and J lost 5 bases, with 8 bases between them. CDR3 DNA: TGTGCTAGTGGTTTCACCGACAACAATGAGCAGTTCTTC. Its protein product is CASGFTDNNEQFF.

In this sample, this clonotype turned up a few times. The CDR3 region has the DNA TGCGCCAGCAGCCAGGACAGGGGGACAGATACGCAGTATTTT. Its translation is CASSQDRGTDTQYF. The chain is built from TRBV4-3 and TRBJ2-3, with 10 bases identical to TRBD1. The trim removed 3 bases at V and 3 bases at J, leaving 0 bases unmatched. CDR1 LGHNA and CDR2 YSLEER come from the germline V gene. This CDR3 is built from 14 residues.

CDR3: CASSYRTGEGYTTNEKLFF. The CDR3 coding sequence is TGTGCCAGCAGTTACCGGACAGGCGAGGGATATACAACTAATGAAAAACTGTTTTTT. The chain combines TRBV6-6 with TRBJ1-4, with 7 bases matching TRBD1. Germline V CDR1 and CDR2: MNHNY, SVGAGI (reference sequence). The CDR3 has 19 amino acids. V gave up 2 bases and J gave up 0 bases; unmatched junction bases: 12.

This clonotype was recorded a few times. The rearrangement uses TRBV7-9 and TRBJ2-5; either TRBD1 or TRBD2 may supply D (5 bases each). The germline V and J ends were trimmed by 2 bases and 2 bases, with 15 bases remaining between them. In germline, CDR1 is SEHNR, CDR2 FQNEAQ (reference sequence). The CDR3 spans 16 residues. The CDR3 DNA reads TGTGCCAGCAGCTTATTGGGGGAAGTGACACAAGAGACCCAGTACTTC. It specifies CASSLLGEVTQETQYF. The variable domain in full, completed from reference TRBV7-9 and TRBJ2-5, reads DTGVSQNPRHKITKRGQNVTFRCDPISEHNRLYWYRQTLGQGPEFLTYFQNEAQLEKSRLLSDRFSAERPKGSFSTLEIQRTEQGDSAMYLCASSLLGEVTQETQYFGPGTRLLVL.

The rearrangement uses TRBV9 and TRBJ1-4; 10 positions match TRBD1. The CDR3 runs to 15 residues. Germline trimming cut 4 bases from V and 9 bases from J; bases unmatched to any gene: 9. Germline V gene sequence: CDR1 SGDLS, CDR2 YYNGEE. The CDR3 region is CASSPPGQGFKKLFF. Here the CDR3 DNA reads TGTGCCAGCAGCCCTCCGGGACAGGGGTTTAAAAAACTGTTTTTT.

The chain employs TRBV15 and TRBJ1-4; the D is unclear. Deletions cut 3 bases from V and 6 bases from J, with 8 bases between. This CDR3 is built from 13 residues. CDR1 is LNHNV and CDR2 is YYDKDF in the germline V gene (reference sequence). In DNA, the CDR3 is TGTGCCACCAGCAGCGGGGAGGATGAAAAACTGTTTTTT. Its protein is CATSSGEDEKLFF.

The genes are TRBV6-1 and TRBJ2-7, with TRBD2 as a possible D gene (6 bases). Germline V gene sequence: CDR1 MNHNS, CDR2 SASEGT. This CDR3 has 15 amino acids. V was clipped by 0 bases and J by 2 bases, with 11 bases between them. CDR3 in amino acids: CASSEARGFPYEQYF. The CDR3 coding sequence is TGTGCCAGCAGTGAAGCCCGGGGGTTCCCCTACGAGCAGTACTTC.

Points on this clonotype: A clone one base away is much larger, so this may be a read error. V is TRBV4-3 and J is TRBJ2-2; no reliable D call. Germline V gene data show CDR1 as LGHNA and CDR2 as YSLEER. The CDR3 loop spans 15 amino acids. Written as DNA, the CDR3 is TGCGCCAGCAGGCAAGCCGCTCTGGACACCGGGGAGCTGTTTTTT. The encoded protein is CASRQAALDTGELFF.

This clonotype was seen only a few times. The chain combines TRBV4-2 with TRBJ1-6; D is unresolved. V shed 0 bases and J shed 11 bases, with 14 bases lying between them. There are 15 residues in the CDR3. Per the germline V gene, CDR1 is LGHNA and CDR2 is YNFKEQ. The CDR3 coding sequence is TGTGCCAGCAGCCAAGAGAAGGGAGGTTACCCACCCCTCCACTTT. As protein: CASSQEKGGYPPLHF.

This clonotype occurred a few times. J is TRBJ2-2 and V is TRBV27; perhaps D is TRBD1 or TRBD2 (6 bases each). Germline CDR1 is MNHEY and CDR2 is SMNVEV (reference sequence). The CDR3 is made up of 15 amino acids. V was trimmed by 5 bases and J by 0 bases, leaving 10 bases between them. CDR3 sequence reads: CASSLRGANTGELFF. The CDR3 DNA sequence: TGTGCCAGCAGTCTGAGGGGGGCGAACACCGGGGAGCTGTTTTTT.

This chain joins TRBV7-9 and TRBJ2-3; TRBD2 matches 8 bases. With V trimmed by 0 bases and J by 2 bases, 4 bases remained unmatched. CDR1 and CDR2 from the germline V gene are SEHNR and FQNEAQ (reference sequence). The CDR3 extends over 16 amino acids. CDR3 in amino acids: CASSLATSGHTDTQYF. The DNA for the CDR3 is TGTGCCAGCAGCTTAGCTACTAGCGGACACACAGATACGCAGTATTTT.